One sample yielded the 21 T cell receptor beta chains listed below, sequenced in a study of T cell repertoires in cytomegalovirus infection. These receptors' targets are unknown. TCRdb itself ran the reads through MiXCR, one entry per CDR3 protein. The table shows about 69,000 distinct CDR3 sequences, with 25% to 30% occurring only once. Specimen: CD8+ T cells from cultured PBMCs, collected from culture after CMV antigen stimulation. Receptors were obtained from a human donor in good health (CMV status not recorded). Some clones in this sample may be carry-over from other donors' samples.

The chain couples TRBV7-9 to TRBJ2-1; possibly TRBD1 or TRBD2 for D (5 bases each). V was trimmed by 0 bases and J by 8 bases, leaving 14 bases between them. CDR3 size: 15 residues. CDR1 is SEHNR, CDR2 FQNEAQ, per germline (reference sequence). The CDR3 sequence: CASSLARSGSDEQFF. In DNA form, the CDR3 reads TGTGCCAGCAGCTTAGCGAGGTCAGGGAGCGATGAGCAGTTCTTC.

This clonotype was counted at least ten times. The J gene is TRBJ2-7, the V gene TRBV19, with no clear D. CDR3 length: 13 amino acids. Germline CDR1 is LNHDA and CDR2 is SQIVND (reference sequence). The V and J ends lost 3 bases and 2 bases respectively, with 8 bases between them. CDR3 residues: CASSIRGPYEQYF. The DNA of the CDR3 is TGTGCCAGTAGTATTCGCGGTCCCTACGAGCAGTACTTC.

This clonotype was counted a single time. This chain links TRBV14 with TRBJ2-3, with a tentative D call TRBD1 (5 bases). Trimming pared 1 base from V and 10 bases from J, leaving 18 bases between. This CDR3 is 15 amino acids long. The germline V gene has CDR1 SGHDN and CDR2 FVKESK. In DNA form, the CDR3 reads TGTGCCAGCAGCCAAGCCAGGGATCTACAGACGGCGCAGTATTTT. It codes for CASSQARDLQTAQYF.

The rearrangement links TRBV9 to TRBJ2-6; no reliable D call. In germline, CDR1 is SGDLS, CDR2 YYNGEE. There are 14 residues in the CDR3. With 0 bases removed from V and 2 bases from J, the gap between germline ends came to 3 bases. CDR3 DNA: TGTGCCAGCAGCGTAGTAACTGGGGCCAACGTCCTGACTTTC. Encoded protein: CASSVVTGANVLTF.

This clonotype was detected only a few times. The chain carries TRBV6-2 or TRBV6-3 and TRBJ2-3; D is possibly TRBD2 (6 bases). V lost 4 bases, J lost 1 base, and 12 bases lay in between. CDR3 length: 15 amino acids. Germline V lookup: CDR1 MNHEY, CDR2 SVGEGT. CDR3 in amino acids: CASSWDSPGTDTQYF. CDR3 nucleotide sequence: TGTGCCAGCAGTTGGGACTCCCCTGGCACAGATACGCAGTATTTT.

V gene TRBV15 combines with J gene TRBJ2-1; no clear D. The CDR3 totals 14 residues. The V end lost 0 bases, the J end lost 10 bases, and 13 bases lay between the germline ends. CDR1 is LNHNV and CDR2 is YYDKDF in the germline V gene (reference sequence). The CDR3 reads CATSRDKFSIEQFF. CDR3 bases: TGTGCCACCAGCAGAGACAAATTCAGTATAGAGCAGTTCTTC.

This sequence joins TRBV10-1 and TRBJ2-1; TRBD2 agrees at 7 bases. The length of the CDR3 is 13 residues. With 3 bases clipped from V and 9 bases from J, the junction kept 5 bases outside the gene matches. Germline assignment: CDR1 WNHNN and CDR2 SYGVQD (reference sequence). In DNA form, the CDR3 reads TGCGCCAGCAGTGATAAGCGGGAAAGTGAGCAGTTCTTC. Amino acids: CASSDKRESEQFF.

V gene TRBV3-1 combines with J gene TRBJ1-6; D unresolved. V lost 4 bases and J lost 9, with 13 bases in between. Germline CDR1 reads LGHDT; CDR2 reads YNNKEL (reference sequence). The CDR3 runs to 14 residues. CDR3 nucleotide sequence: TGTGCCAGCAGCCCCAGCCCGAGCGGTTCACCCCTCCACTTT. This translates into CASSPSPSGSPLHF.

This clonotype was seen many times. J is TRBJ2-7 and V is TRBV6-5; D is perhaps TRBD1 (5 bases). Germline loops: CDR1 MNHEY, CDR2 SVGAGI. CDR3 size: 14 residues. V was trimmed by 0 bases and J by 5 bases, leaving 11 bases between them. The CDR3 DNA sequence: TGTGCCAGCAGTTACTCGAAAGGGGCAGACGAGCAGTACTTC. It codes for CASSYSKGADEQYF.

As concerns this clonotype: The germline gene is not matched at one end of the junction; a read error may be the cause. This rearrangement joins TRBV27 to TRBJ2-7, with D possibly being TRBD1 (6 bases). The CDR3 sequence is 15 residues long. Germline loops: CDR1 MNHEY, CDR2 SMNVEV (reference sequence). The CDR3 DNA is TGTGCCAGCAGTTTAAGGACAGCGACTTCCTTCGAGCAGTACTTC. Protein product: CASSLRTATSFEQYF.

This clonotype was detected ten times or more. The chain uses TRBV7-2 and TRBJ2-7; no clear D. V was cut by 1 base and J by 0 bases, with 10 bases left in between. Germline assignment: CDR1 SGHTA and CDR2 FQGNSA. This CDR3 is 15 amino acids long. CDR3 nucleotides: TGTGCCAGCAGCTTAGATCTAACAAGCTCCTACGAGCAGTACTTC. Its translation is CASSLDLTSSYEQYF.

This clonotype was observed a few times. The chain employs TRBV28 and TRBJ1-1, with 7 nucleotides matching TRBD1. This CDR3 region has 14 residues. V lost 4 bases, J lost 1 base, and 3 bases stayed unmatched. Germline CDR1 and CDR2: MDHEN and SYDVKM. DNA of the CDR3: TGTGCCAGCAGTTCGGACAGGCGGAACACTGAAGCTTTCTTT. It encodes CASSSDRRNTEAFF.

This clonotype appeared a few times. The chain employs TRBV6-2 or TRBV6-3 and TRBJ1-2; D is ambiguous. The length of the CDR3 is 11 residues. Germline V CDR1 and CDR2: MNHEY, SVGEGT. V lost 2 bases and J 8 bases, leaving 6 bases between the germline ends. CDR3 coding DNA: TGTGCCAGCAGTTACGGACCAGGCTACACCTTC. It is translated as CASSYGPGYTF.

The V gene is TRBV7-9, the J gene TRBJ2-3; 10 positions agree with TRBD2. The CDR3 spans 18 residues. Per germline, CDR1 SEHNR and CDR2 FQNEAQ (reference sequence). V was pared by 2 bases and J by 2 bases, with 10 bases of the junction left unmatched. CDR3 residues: CASSLLAGAGTYTDTQYF. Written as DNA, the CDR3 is TGTGCCAGCAGCTTACTAGCGGGAGCGGGCACTTACACAGATACGCAGTATTTT.

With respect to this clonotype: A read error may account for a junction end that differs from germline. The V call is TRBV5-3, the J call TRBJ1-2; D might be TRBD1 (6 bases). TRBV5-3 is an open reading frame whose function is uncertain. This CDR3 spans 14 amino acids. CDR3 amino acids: CASSFSDSFYGYTF. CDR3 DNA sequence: TGTGCCAGCAGCTTCTCGGACAGCTTCTATGGCTACACCTTC.

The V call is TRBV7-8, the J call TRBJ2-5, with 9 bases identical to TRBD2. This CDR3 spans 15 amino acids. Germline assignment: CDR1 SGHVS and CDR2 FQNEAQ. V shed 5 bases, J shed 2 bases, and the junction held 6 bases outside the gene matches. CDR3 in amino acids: CASSPGTSSQETQYF. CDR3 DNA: TGTGCCAGCAGCCCTGGGACTAGCAGTCAAGAGACCCAGTACTTC.

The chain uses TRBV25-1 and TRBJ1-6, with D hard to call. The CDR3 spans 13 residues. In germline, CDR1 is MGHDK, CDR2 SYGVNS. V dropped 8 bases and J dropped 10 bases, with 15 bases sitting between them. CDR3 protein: CASGDLKWSPLHF. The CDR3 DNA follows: TGTGCCAGCGGCGATTTAAAATGGTCACCCCTCCACTTT.

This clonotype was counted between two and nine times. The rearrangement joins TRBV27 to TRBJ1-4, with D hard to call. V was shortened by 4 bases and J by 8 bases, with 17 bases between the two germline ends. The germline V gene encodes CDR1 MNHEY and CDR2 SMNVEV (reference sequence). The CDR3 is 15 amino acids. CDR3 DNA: TGTGCCAGCAGTTCTCGACCGGAGGTAAAGGAAAAACTGTTTTTT. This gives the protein CASSSRPEVKEKLFF.

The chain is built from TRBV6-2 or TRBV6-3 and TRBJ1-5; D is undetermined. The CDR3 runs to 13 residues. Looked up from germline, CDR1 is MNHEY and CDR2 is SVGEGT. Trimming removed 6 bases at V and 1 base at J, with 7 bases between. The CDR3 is CASRDSSNQPQHF. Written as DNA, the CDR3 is TGTGCCAGCAGGGACTCGAGCAATCAGCCCCAGCATTTT.

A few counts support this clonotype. The CDR3 loop reads CAISEYNEGRTSSYEQYF. CDR3 nucleotides: TGTGCCATCAGTGAGTATAATGAGGGACGGACAAGCTCCTACGAGCAGTACTTC. The V call is TRBV10-3, the J call TRBJ2-7; D may correspond to TRBD1 or TRBD2 (5 bases each). The CDR3 is made up of 18 amino acids. Trimming cost V 1 base and J 0 bases, with 19 bases left between them. Germline-derived CDR1 and CDR2 are ENHRY and SYGVKD.

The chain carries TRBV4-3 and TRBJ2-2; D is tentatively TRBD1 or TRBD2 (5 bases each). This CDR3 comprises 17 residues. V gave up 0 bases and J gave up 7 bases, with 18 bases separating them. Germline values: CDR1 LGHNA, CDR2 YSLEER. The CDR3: CASSQDPGPPRNGELFF. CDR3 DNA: TGCGCCAGCAGCCAAGATCCGGGGCCACCGCGAAACGGGGAGCTGTTTTTT.